The clone carrying this TCR beta chain was observed once. A clone one base away is much larger, so this may be a read error. Germline-derived CDR1 and CDR2 are GTSNPN and SVGIG (reference sequence). CDR3 length equals 13 residues. This entry belongs to a study of immune heterogeneity within non-small cell lung tumors. The template consisted of bulk tumor genomic DNA, with about 640 ng used per sample. Several biopsies were spaced far apart within each primary tumor and obtained as surgery took place. Surgery that was curative in intent was performed on patients with untreated, newly diagnosed non-small cell lung cancer. Amplifying TCR beta CDR3 involved multiplex PCR carried out with 32 V and 13 J primers. TCRdb redid the calling of the multiplex PCR reads with MiXCR, one entry per CDR3 protein. The data show fewer than 12,000 distinct CDR3 sequences, 25% to 30% seen once.

The source material was lung tumor tissue. The receptor's source is an older woman with non-small cell lung cancer. The V call is TRBV30, the J call TRBJ1-3; D might be TRBD1 (5 bases). DNA for the CDR3: TGTGCCTGGGACAGAACCTCTGAAAACACCATATATTTT. Translated, it gives CAWDRTSENTIYF.